One sample yielded the 13 T cell receptor beta chains listed below, sequenced in a study of cytomegalovirus exposure and HLA in healthy donors. Sequenced by immunoSEQ multiplex PCR; TCRdb stores in-frame clones only, minus some. The top ten hold under 2% of the sample, which has 100,000 to 120,000 clones, approximately 89% seen once. Sequencing input: PBMCs. The receptor source for this set is a woman aged 18-29 years in good health and CMV-seronegative.

V gene TRBV23-1 combines with J gene TRBJ2-5; D possibly corresponds to TRBD2 (6 bases). TRBV23-1 is filed as an ORF, its function uncertain. The CDR3 covers 12 residues. V dropped 9 bases and J dropped 2 bases, with 10 bases sitting between them. The CDR3 region has the DNA TGCGCCAGGGGGGGTGCGCAAGAGACCCAGTACTTC. Translated, it gives CARGGAQETQYF.

The CDR3 reads CASSLRQVLYGYTF. The CDR3 DNA reads TGTGCCAGCAGTTTACGGCAGGTCCTTTATGGCTACACCTTC. The V call is TRBV28, the J call TRBJ1-2; D is uncertain. Germline CDR1 MDHEN, CDR2 SYDVKM. This CDR3 spans 14 amino acids. Trimming shortened V by 2 bases and J by 5 bases, and 12 bases separated the two germline ends.

CDR3 sequence reads: CASSLSPVSNTGELFF. Written as DNA, the CDR3 is TGCGCCAGCAGCCTCTCGCCGGTATCGAACACCGGGGAGCTGTTTTTT. V gene TRBV4-1 combines with J gene TRBJ2-2; D is ambiguous. The V and J ends lost 4 bases and 0 bases respectively, with 12 bases between them. The germline V gene has CDR1 MGHRA and CDR2 YSYEKL. The CDR3 is 16 amino acids.

The chain couples TRBV19 to TRBJ1-1; a possible D gene is TRBD1 (5 bases). Trimming cost V 7 bases and J 0 bases, with 9 bases left between them. The CDR3 runs to 13 residues. Germline V gene lookup returns CDR1 LNHDA and CDR2 SQIVND (reference sequence). CDR3 coding DNA: TGTGCCAGTAATCCGGGGGTGAACACTGAAGCTTTCTTT. Protein product: CASNPGVNTEAFF.

The V call is TRBV4-3, the J call TRBJ1-1, with D possibly matching TRBD1 (5 bases). Germline CDR1 is LGHNA and CDR2 is YSLEER. The V and J ends lost 0 bases and 6 bases respectively, with 11 bases between them. CDR3 size: 14 residues. CDR3 in DNA: TGCGCCAGCAGCCAAGAAATTGGGGGGGCTGAAGCTTTCTTT. This gives the protein CASSQEIGGAEAFF.

The V and J genes are TRBV11-2 and TRBJ2-7; TRBD2 aligns across 10 bases. The CDR3 consists of 15 residues. The V gene's germline CDR1 is SGHAT and CDR2 FQNNGV. Unmatched junction bases numbered 4, after V lost 3 bases and J lost 2 bases. The DNA for the CDR3 is TGTGCCAGCAGCTTTTACAGCGGGGGGGCCTACGAGCAGTACTTC. Amino acids: CASSFYSGGAYEQYF.

This chain uses TRBV6-5 with TRBJ2-5; TRBD1 aligns across 10 bases. Per the germline V gene, CDR1 is MNHEY and CDR2 is SVGAGI. This CDR3 has 14 amino acids. V gave up 6 bases and J gave up 5 bases; unmatched junction bases: 6. The CDR3 reads CASRDDRGRETQYF. The DNA of the CDR3 is TGTGCCAGCAGGGATGACAGGGGGCGGGAGACCCAGTACTTC.

The V call is TRBV5-1, the J call TRBJ2-1; a possible D gene is TRBD1 (7 bases). CDR3 length: 16 amino acids. Germline loops: CDR1 SGHRS, CDR2 YFSETQ. Trimming pared 4 bases from V and 6 bases from J, leaving 20 bases between. For the CDR3, the DNA is TGCGCCAGCAGCCCTGGGGGGACAGTGGGTTCCAATGAGCAGTTCTTC. Translated: CASSPGGTVGSNEQFF.

V usage is TRBV27 and J usage is TRBJ2-7; D is undetermined. The CDR3 has 13 residues. CDR1 MNHEY and CDR2 SMNVEV come from the germline V gene (reference sequence). Trimming pared 9 bases from V and 0 bases from J, leaving 12 bases between. CDR3 coding DNA: TGTGCCAGTGCGACTGATAGCTCCTACGAGCAGTACTTC. Encoded protein: CASATDSSYEQYF.

The gene calls are TRBV15 and TRBJ1-5; 10 bases map to TRBD1. The CDR3 is 14 residues long. Germline assignment: CDR1 LNHNV and CDR2 YYDKDF (reference sequence). V gave up 6 bases and J gave up 7 bases; unmatched junction bases: 6. CDR3 DNA: TGTGCCACCAGGACCGGGACAGGGGAACAGCCCCAGCATTTT. This sequence encodes CATRTGTGEQPQHF.

The rearrangement links TRBV2 to TRBJ2-5; possible D gene TRBD2, 6 bases. Germline lookup yields CDR1 SNHLY and CDR2 FYNNEI. The CDR3 runs 14 residues. V was pared by 4 bases and J by 1 base, with 10 bases between. The CDR3 protein is CASSAVTSQETQYF. The CDR3 DNA follows: TGTGCCAGCAGTGCGGTGACTAGCCAAGAGACCCAGTACTTC.

The gene calls are TRBV4-1 and TRBJ1-4; 7 nucleotides match TRBD1. The V gene end was trimmed by 0 bases and the J gene end by 8 bases; junction bases not matched to a gene: 6. The germline V gene has CDR1 MGHRA and CDR2 YSYEKL. The CDR3 is 15 residues long. The CDR3 DNA follows: TGCGCCAGCAGCCAAGATAAAGGGGGCTTGGAAAAACTGTTTTTT. As protein: CASSQDKGGLEKLFF.

This sequence joins TRBV9 and TRBJ1-2; 10 nucleotides agree with TRBD1. Trimming removed 0 bases from V and 1 base from J; junction bases left unmatched: 9. CDR1 and CDR2 from the germline V gene are SGDLS and YYNGEE. The CDR3 contains 18 residues. The CDR3 DNA follows: TGTGCCAGCAGCGTAGGGGCCCTGGGGGACAGGGGTAACTATGGCTACACCTTC. It is translated as CASSVGALGDRGNYGYTF. Full variable domain (missing parts from reference TRBV9 and TRBJ1-2): DSGVTQTPKHLITATGQRVTLRCSPRSGDLSVYWYQQSLDQGLQFLIQYYNGEERAKGNILERFSAQQFPDLHSELNLSSLELGDSALYFCASSVGALGDRGNYGYTFGSGTRLTVV.